Listed below are T cell receptor beta chains from one sample, sequenced in a study of blood T cells in healthy people across ages. TCRdb reprocessed the 5' RACE reads via MiXCR and lists one record per CDR3 protein. The data contain 700,000 to 900,000 distinct CDR3 sequences, roughly 53% of them seen just once; the ten biggest clones take up approximately 40%. The specimen sequenced was blood. These receptors were collected from a man at least 80 years old in good health. Each CDR3 is given without its conserved first and last residue.

V gene	J gene	CDR3 protein
TRBV29-1	TRBJ2-5	SVEMGGNEQY
TRBV4-1	TRBJ1-2	ASSPELTYGYT
TRBV10-3	TRBJ1-2	AIVGQGTNGYT
TRBV20-1	-	SATGGSYEQY
TRBV27	TRBJ2-7	ASSPRDRDFEQY
TRBV5-1	TRBJ2-7	ASSFRGGFYEQY
TRBV6-6	TRBJ2-7	ASSSGQTNSYEQY
TRBV20-1	TRBJ1-2	SARVGGGLGYGYT
TRBV15	TRBJ2-3	ATSRALWVFRGRDTQY
TRBV13	TRBJ1-2	ASSLQQSYGYT
TRBV5-1	TRBJ1-4	ASSAESQGNEKLF
TRBV5-1	TRBJ1-6	ASSLSGRQRSPLH
TRBV5-1	-	ASRDDRQGQFHEQY
TRBV7-2	TRBJ2-3	ASSPTARLSDTQY
TRBV10-3	TRBJ2-7	AISPGQVGGRNEQY
TRBV29-1	TRBJ1-4	SVAGRRDEKLF
TRBV7-2	TRBJ2-5	ASSLELPGGGQETQY
TRBV7-3	TRBJ2-3	ASSLGTGATTDTQY
TRBV20-1	TRBJ1-2	SATGRGLASYGYT
TRBV15	TRBJ1-2	ATSRRPDYGYT
TRBV7-9	TRBJ1-6	ASSYWKGQGLSPLH
TRBV13	TRBJ2-7	ASSPGLADYEQY
TRBV28	TRBJ1-2	ASFSPGLYGYT
TRBV30	TRBJ2-6	AWSVGLSGANVLT
TRBV7-9	TRBJ2-7	ASSLRDPLYEQY
TRBV20-1	TRBJ1-1	SARDRGGPDTEAF
TRBV13	TRBJ2-7	ASSLEGGHYEQY
TRBV3-1	TRBJ2-3	ASSLGLAGGARYAY
TRBV7-9	TRBJ2-1	ASSTPGLAGVSNEQF
TRBV27	TRBJ2-1	ASSLSMWLAVAGEGNEQF
TRBV4-2	TRBJ2-7	ASSQEMSGSSYEQY
TRBV24-1	TRBJ1-2	ATSDNRNTNYGYT
TRBV5-1	TRBJ2-5	ASSLYGTGSQETQY
TRBV6-5	TRBJ1-6	ASRSQGSPLH
TRBV4-2	TRBJ2-7	ASSPAGLRVEQY
TRBV12-5	-	ASGSLMKGTYQETQF
TRBV27	TRBJ2-5	ASSFLGLVQETQY
TRBV20-1	TRBJ2-7	SALTSGRVYEQY
TRBV5-1	TRBJ2-7	ASSQGVRRRAYEQY
TRBV29-1	TRBJ2-1	SVERAVTSGYNEQF
TRBV6-1	TRBJ1-2	ASSDFRAGRNGYT
TRBV4-2	TRBJ2-3	ASSQDNQREWSDTQY
TRBV11-2	TRBJ1-2	ASSWVDYGYT
TRBV2	TRBJ1-5	ASSGNRGLSQPQH
TRBV27	-	ASRKPTGQGRSYEQY
TRBV20-1	TRBJ1-1	SARATGGREAF
TRBV29-1	TRBJ2-1	SVEAASGRAAYNEQF
TRBV6-1	TRBJ1-6	ASSTTPPRGTGRTPLH
TRBV5-1	TRBJ2-7	ASSLLPRDNEQY
TRBV20-1	TRBJ2-4	SASGGREQY
TRBV3-1	TRBJ2-7	ASSRVDNEQY
TRBV9	-	ASSGDSSYYEQY
TRBV24-1	TRBJ2-1	ATSPGTSGSDEQF
TRBV29-1	-	SVEKGTGELETQY